What follows is one T cell receptor beta chain and its context. Germline V gene data show CDR1 as MNHEY and CDR2 as SVGAGI. V shed 0 bases, J shed 4 bases, and the junction held 8 bases outside the gene matches. This CDR3 has 16 amino acids. The data are from a study of blood T cell repertoires in COVID-19. Background on the study: The origin of the acute and convalescent COVID-19 samples was the United States, Italy and Spain. From T cells, B-cell-depleted T cells, or PBMCs came the material, which was cDNA or gDNA.

Original methodology: Scientists estimated how many nucleated cells there were by amplifying reference gene primers. Generated by immunoSEQ multiplex PCR, the TCRdb table keeps only in-frame clones and is missing some. That table supplies the V and J calls and clone size; D and trimming were determined from the DNA. The sample consists of 360,000 or so clones, 90% of them appearing once. The rearrangement joins TRBV6-5 to TRBJ1-2; 7 bases fit TRBD1. This receptor was obtained from a man aged 18 to 29 with active or convalescent COVID-19. The specimen was peripheral blood. CDR3 DNA sequence: TGTGCCAGCAGTTACTCGGGACAGCCTACCATCTATGGCTACACCTTC. Residues: CASSYSGQPTIYGYTF.